The next 3 T cell receptor beta chains were all read from a single sample in a study of cytomegalovirus exposure and HLA in healthy donors. The PCR contained 60 Vbeta and 13 Jbeta primers. Libraries were prepared by immunoSEQ multiplex PCR; TCRdb keeps only in-frame clonotypes and omits some of them. The repertoire consists of over 95,000 clones, with over 65% occurring once and the leading ten covering about 3.3%. The material sequenced was PBMCs. These receptor sequences come from a man aged 35 to 55 in good health and CMV-seronegative.

The chain is built from TRBV21-1 and TRBJ2-4; TRBD1, as called in the table, went unchecked against the DNA. TRBV21-1 is classified as a pseudogene. The CDR3 spans 16 residues. CDR3 loop: CASSKVGRKSKNIQYF. The DNA of the CDR3 is TGTGCCAGCAGCAAAGTGGGCAGGAAATCCAAAAACATTCAGTACTTC.

The chain has TRBV6-5 and TRBJ2-5; D is unresolved. Trimming shortened V by 11 bases and J by 4 bases, and 14 bases separated the two germline ends. There are 12 residues in the CDR3. The germline gives CDR1 MNHEY, CDR2 SVGAGI. The CDR3, as DNA: TGTGCCGCTTCAACCTCGGGAGAGACCCAGTACTTC. Translation gives CAASTSGETQYF.

The chain links TRBV30 to TRBJ1-2; D remains unclear. This CDR3 has 11 residues. Germline V gene sequence: CDR1 GTSNPN, CDR2 SVGIG (reference sequence). The germline V and J ends were trimmed by 4 bases and 8 bases, with 11 bases remaining between them. The chain's CDR3 is CAWTGLRGYTF. The CDR3 region has the DNA TGTGCCTGGACGGGTTTACGGGGCTACACCTTC.